This entry lists 29 T cell receptor beta chains sequenced from one sample in a study of T cell changes during pregnancy in multiple sclerosis. Only in-frame clones appear in the TCRdb table, and some are missing; sequencing was by immunoSEQ multiplex PCR. The repertoire holds under 45,000 clones, approximately 91% seen once, with about 4% in the top ten. The source material was CD8+ T cells from peripheral blood mononuclear cells, sampled in the first trimester of pregnancy. Receptors originate from a female donor with multiple sclerosis, enrolled in a pregnancy study.

The chain uses TRBV6-6 and TRBJ2-3; tentative D call: TRBD1 (5 bases). Germline V CDR1 and CDR2: MNHNY, SVGAGI (reference sequence). Trimming left V 5 bases short and J 6 bases short, with 15 bases between. The CDR3 consists of 14 residues. This chain's CDR3 is CASSGQGASDTQYF. For the CDR3, the DNA is TGTGCCAGCAGTGGCCAAGGGGCCTCTGATACGCAGTATTTT.

The chain uses TRBV18 and TRBJ2-3; D is possibly TRBD2 (5 bases). CDR1 and CDR2 (germline): KGHSH, LQKENI. Trimming cost V 5 bases and J 2 bases, with 11 bases left between them. The CDR3 contains 14 residues. The CDR3 reads CASSIREDTDTQYF. The CDR3 coding sequence is TGTGCCAGCTCAATCCGGGAAGACACAGATACGCAGTATTTT.

This chain joins TRBV7-3 and TRBJ2-7; 7 positions agree with TRBD2. With 8 bases clipped from V and 4 bases from J, the junction kept 11 bases outside the gene matches. The CDR3 has 14 amino acids. Germline V gives CDR1 SGHTA, CDR2 FQGTGA. CDR3 amino acids: CASAAGDSGYEQYF. The CDR3 coding sequence is TGTGCCAGCGCCGCGGGGGACTCAGGATACGAGCAGTACTTC.

This chain uses TRBV6-5 with TRBJ2-1; maybe TRBD2 (7 bases). This CDR3 comprises 14 residues. V was clipped by 7 bases and J by 6 bases, with 16 bases between them. The germline CDR1 and CDR2 sequences are MNHEY and SVGAGI. DNA of the CDR3: TGTGCCAGCATGGCGGGGGCCTCTTTCAATGAGCAGTTCTTC. As protein: CASMAGASFNEQFF.

CDR3 residues: CASSLARNQPQHF. The CDR3 DNA is TGTGCCAGCAGTTTAGCGCGCAATCAGCCCCAGCATTTT. The rearrangement uses TRBV27 and TRBJ1-5; no definite D call. This CDR3 is built from 13 residues. The V gene's germline CDR1 is MNHEY and CDR2 SMNVEV (reference sequence). V was pared by 2 bases and J by 2 bases, with 4 bases between.

The genes are TRBV7-6 and TRBJ1-2; D uncertain. Looked up from germline, CDR1 is SGHVS and CDR2 is FNYEAQ. The CDR3 spans 12 residues. V lost 8 bases and J lost 6, with 13 bases in between. CDR3 region: CASGSRGDGYTF. In DNA, the CDR3 is TGTGCCAGCGGTTCCCGGGGAGATGGCTACACCTTC.

The rearrangement joins TRBV9 to TRBJ2-1, with TRBD2 matching 8 bases. After removal of 6 bases from V and 5 bases from J, the junction contained 7 bases not matched to a gene. The CDR3 has 14 amino acids. Germline V CDR1 and CDR2: SGDLS, YYNGEE. The CDR3 loop reads CASNERGPDNEQFF. Written as DNA, the CDR3 is TGTGCCAGCAATGAGCGGGGGCCAGACAATGAGCAGTTCTTC.

The chain carries TRBV5-1 and TRBJ2-2; 7 bases agree with TRBD1. V shed 7 bases, J shed 1 base, and the junction held 7 bases outside the gene matches. This CDR3 is built from 15 residues. Germline CDR1 reads SGHRS; CDR2 reads YFSETQ. For the CDR3, the DNA is TGCGCCAGCGTCAATCGGACAGGGAACACCGGGGAGCTGTTTTTT. Encoded protein: CASVNRTGNTGELFF.

V is TRBV10-3 and J is TRBJ2-3; 7 bases are shared with TRBD2. Germline values: CDR1 ENHRY, CDR2 SYGVKD. Trimming took 2 bases from V and 2 from J; bases not matched to a gene: 4. The CDR3 consists of 15 residues. CDR3 nucleotide sequence: TGTGCCATCAGTGAGGCGGGGGACCCCACAGATACGCAGTATTTT. As protein: CAISEAGDPTDTQYF.

V gene TRBV5-1 combines with J gene TRBJ1-2; D remains ambiguous. The V gene's germline CDR1 is SGHRS and CDR2 YFSETQ. Trimming took off 4 bases at V and 6 bases at J, with 10 bases between the two ends. The CDR3 consists of 12 residues. In DNA form, the CDR3 reads TGCGCCAGCAGCCATCTTTCGGATGGCTACACCTTC. Translating it yields CASSHLSDGYTF.

V usage is TRBV6-1 and J usage is TRBJ1-1, with 7 bases aligning to TRBD1. Germline V gene data show CDR1 as MNHNS and CDR2 as SASEGT. J gave up 2 bases and V 8 bases, and 8 bases lay outside the gene matches. This CDR3 contains 14 residues. The CDR3 is CASSRDSLNTEAFF. CDR3 bases: TGTGCCAGCTCCCGGGACAGTTTAAACACTGAAGCTTTCTTT.

This chain links TRBV29-1 with TRBJ2-3; 12 bases are shared with TRBD2. The junction had 3 bases not matched to a gene; V was cut back by 4 bases and J by 4 bases. The CDR3 is 14 amino acids. The germline V gene has CDR1 SQVTM and CDR2 ANQGSEA. CDR3 sequence reads: CSVGPSGGADTQYF. Here the CDR3 DNA reads TGCAGCGTTGGGCCTAGCGGGGGGGCAGATACGCAGTATTTT.

As concerns this clone: This sample also contains other DNA sequences that code for the same CDR3. The chain recombines TRBV6-4 with TRBJ2-3, with 7 bases that match TRBD2. The junction had 1 base not matched to a gene; V was cut back by 0 bases and J by 1 base. Looked up from germline, CDR1 is MRHNA and CDR2 is SNTAGT. This CDR3 comprises 15 residues. The CDR3 nucleotides read TGTGCCAGCAGTGACTCCAGCGGGGGCACAGATACGCAGTATTTT. Translation: CASSDSSGGTDTQYF.

V is TRBV4-3 and J is TRBJ2-1; D possibly corresponds to TRBD2 (5 bases). CDR1 LGHNA and CDR2 YSLEER come from the germline V gene. Deletions cut 0 bases from V and 6 bases from J, with 12 bases between. The CDR3 has 15 amino acids. The CDR3 DNA sequence: TGCGCCAGCAGCCAAGAAGAGGGTAGTTCCAATGAGCAGTTCTTC. Translated, it gives CASSQEEGSSNEQFF.

The V gene is TRBV5-6, the J gene TRBJ2-2; 10 positions agree with TRBD2. CDR1 SGHDT and CDR2 YYEEEE come from the germline V gene. J was trimmed by 1 base and V by 1 base; bases with no gene match: 4. The CDR3 loop spans 17 amino acids. The CDR3 DNA reads as TGTGCCAGCAGCTTGCCTAGCGGGGGAGTGAACACCGGGGAGCTGTTTTTT. Its translation: CASSLPSGGVNTGELFF.

In this sample, this clone turned up many times. The V and J genes are TRBV7-6 and TRBJ2-3; no clear D gene. V shed 5 bases and J shed 6 bases, with 12 bases lying between them. Germline V lookup: CDR1 SGHVS, CDR2 FNYEAQ. The CDR3 sequence is 13 residues long. In nucleotides, the CDR3 is TGTGCCAGCAGCAGAGTATATTCGGATACGCAGTATTTT. This sequence encodes CASSRVYSDTQYF.

J is TRBJ2-1 and V is TRBV19; 9 positions agree with TRBD2. Germline CDR1 LNHDA, CDR2 SQIVND (reference sequence). V gave up 3 bases and J gave up 6 bases; unmatched junction bases: 6. This CDR3 has 15 amino acids. The CDR3 sequence: CASSILAGGRNEQFF. CDR3 sequence (DNA): TGTGCCAGTAGTATTCTTGCGGGGGGGCGCAATGAGCAGTTCTTC.

CDR3 sequence (DNA): TGTGCCAGTAGTTTACAGGGCAATTCACCCCTCCACTTT. This translates into CASSLQGNSPLHF. V gene TRBV19 combines with J gene TRBJ1-6; tentatively, D is TRBD1 (6 bases). CDR3 length: 13 residues. Deletions cut 5 bases from V and 7 bases from J, with 9 bases between. The germline gives CDR1 LNHDA, CDR2 SQIVND (reference sequence).

A few counts support this clone. The chain is built from TRBV30 and TRBJ1-1, with D perhaps matching TRBD1 (5 bases). The CDR3 sequence is 11 residues long. CDR1 and CDR2 (germline): GTSNPN, SVGIG (reference sequence). V dropped 5 bases and J dropped 7 bases, with 11 bases sitting between them. CDR3: CAWGRVNEAFF. The DNA of the CDR3 is TGTGCCTGGGGCAGGGTTAATGAAGCTTTCTTT.

The rearrangement joins TRBV29-1 to TRBJ1-2; no clear D gene. From germline, CDR1 is SQVTM and CDR2 ANQGSEA. This CDR3 contains 14 residues. V lost 3 bases and J lost 2, with 13 bases in between. The CDR3 spells CSVDEGGKNYGYTF. The DNA of the CDR3 is TGCAGCGTTGACGAAGGAGGGAAAAACTATGGCTACACCTTC.

This clone is a singleton in its sample. This sequence joins TRBV27 and TRBJ1-2; a weak D match, TRBD1 (5 bases). CDR3 length: 13 residues. With 10 bases removed from V and 0 bases from J, the gap between germline ends came to 12 bases. CDR1 and CDR2 from the germline V gene are MNHEY and SMNVEV (reference sequence). The CDR3 bases are TGTGCCACCAGGTGGGGCCCTAACTATGGCTACACCTTC. Translated: CATRWGPNYGYTF.

This sequence joins TRBV7-2 and TRBJ2-7; D possibly corresponds to TRBD1 (6 bases). V lost 3 bases, J lost 7 bases, and 19 bases lay in between. This CDR3 is 15 amino acids long. Germline CDR1 and CDR2: SGHTA and FQGNSA. The CDR3 bases are TGTGCCAGCAGCTTCCTAGGGACCGCCAGGGGAGAGCAGTACTTC. Translated: CASSFLGTARGEQYF.

V usage is TRBV7-2 and J usage is TRBJ1-2, with TRBD1 matching over 9 bases. CDR1 and CDR2 (germline): SGHTA, FQGNSA. The CDR3 length is 14 residues. V gave up 5 bases and J gave up 6 bases; unmatched junction bases: 7. The CDR3 DNA follows: TGTGCCAGCAGCGGTAACAGGGGGCGGGATGGCTACACCTTC. Protein product: CASSGNRGRDGYTF.

This clone was seen only a few times. The chain uses TRBV15 and TRBJ2-1, with D hard to call. Germline V gene data show CDR1 as LNHNV and CDR2 as YYDKDF (reference sequence). Between the trimmed V and J ends, which lost 0 bases and 0 bases, there was a span of 6 bases. There are 15 residues in the CDR3. CDR3 protein: CATSRDPSSYNEQFF. The CDR3 DNA reads as TGTGCCACCAGCAGAGACCCTAGCTCCTACAATGAGCAGTTCTTC.

The chain links TRBV10-3 to TRBJ1-2, with TRBD1 matching 9 bases. The CDR3 covers 15 residues. The V gene's germline CDR1 is ENHRY and CDR2 SYGVKD. V dropped 0 bases and J dropped 8; count of bases not matched to a gene: 7. The CDR3 nucleotides read TGTGCCATCAGTGAGTCAGGAGACAGGGGGGTAGGCTACACCTTC. Protein sequence: CAISESGDRGVGYTF.

The V call is TRBV4-3, the J call TRBJ1-2, with D maybe TRBD1 (5 bases). The length of the CDR3 is 14 residues. Looked up from germline, CDR1 is LGHNA and CDR2 is YSLEER. Deletions cut 1 base from V and 5 bases from J, with 11 bases between. The CDR3 loop is CASSQARTLYGYTF. CDR3 DNA: TGCGCCAGCAGCCAAGCCCGGACATTGTATGGCTACACCTTC.

This rearrangement joins TRBV18 to TRBJ2-7; 10 bases are a match to TRBD2. The CDR3 has 14 amino acids. Germline assignment: CDR1 KGHSH and CDR2 LQKENI. Trimming took 4 bases from V and 9 from J; bases not matched to a gene: 9. CDR3 sequence (DNA): TGTGCCAGCTCACTCCAGCGGGGGGGCGGTCCGCAGTACTTC. Its translation: CASSLQRGGGPQYF.

The V and J genes are TRBV5-1 and TRBJ1-2; D remains ambiguous. Trimming cost V 4 bases and J 8 bases, with 6 bases left between them. The CDR3 length is 10 residues. The germline gives CDR1 SGHRS, CDR2 YFSETQ. The CDR3 protein is CASSVRGYTF. The CDR3 DNA sequence: TGCGCCAGCAGCGTGCGCGGCTACACCTTC. Complete variable domain (other parts from reference TRBV5-1 and TRBJ1-2): KAGVTQTPRYLIKTRGQQVTLSCSPISGHRSVSWYQQTPGQGLQFLFEYFSETQRNKGNFPGRFSGRQFSNSRSEMNVSTLELGDSALYLCASSVRGYTFGSGTRLTVV.

CDR3 DNA: TGCGCCAGCAGCTTCGGAGCTCCCGGGGAGACCCAGTACTTC. Residues: CASSFGAPGETQYF. This rearrangement joins TRBV4-3 to TRBJ2-5, with D unresolved. The CDR3 is made up of 14 amino acids. Germline V gene lookup returns CDR1 LGHNA and CDR2 YSLEER. V gave up 5 bases and J gave up 5 bases, with 15 bases separating them.